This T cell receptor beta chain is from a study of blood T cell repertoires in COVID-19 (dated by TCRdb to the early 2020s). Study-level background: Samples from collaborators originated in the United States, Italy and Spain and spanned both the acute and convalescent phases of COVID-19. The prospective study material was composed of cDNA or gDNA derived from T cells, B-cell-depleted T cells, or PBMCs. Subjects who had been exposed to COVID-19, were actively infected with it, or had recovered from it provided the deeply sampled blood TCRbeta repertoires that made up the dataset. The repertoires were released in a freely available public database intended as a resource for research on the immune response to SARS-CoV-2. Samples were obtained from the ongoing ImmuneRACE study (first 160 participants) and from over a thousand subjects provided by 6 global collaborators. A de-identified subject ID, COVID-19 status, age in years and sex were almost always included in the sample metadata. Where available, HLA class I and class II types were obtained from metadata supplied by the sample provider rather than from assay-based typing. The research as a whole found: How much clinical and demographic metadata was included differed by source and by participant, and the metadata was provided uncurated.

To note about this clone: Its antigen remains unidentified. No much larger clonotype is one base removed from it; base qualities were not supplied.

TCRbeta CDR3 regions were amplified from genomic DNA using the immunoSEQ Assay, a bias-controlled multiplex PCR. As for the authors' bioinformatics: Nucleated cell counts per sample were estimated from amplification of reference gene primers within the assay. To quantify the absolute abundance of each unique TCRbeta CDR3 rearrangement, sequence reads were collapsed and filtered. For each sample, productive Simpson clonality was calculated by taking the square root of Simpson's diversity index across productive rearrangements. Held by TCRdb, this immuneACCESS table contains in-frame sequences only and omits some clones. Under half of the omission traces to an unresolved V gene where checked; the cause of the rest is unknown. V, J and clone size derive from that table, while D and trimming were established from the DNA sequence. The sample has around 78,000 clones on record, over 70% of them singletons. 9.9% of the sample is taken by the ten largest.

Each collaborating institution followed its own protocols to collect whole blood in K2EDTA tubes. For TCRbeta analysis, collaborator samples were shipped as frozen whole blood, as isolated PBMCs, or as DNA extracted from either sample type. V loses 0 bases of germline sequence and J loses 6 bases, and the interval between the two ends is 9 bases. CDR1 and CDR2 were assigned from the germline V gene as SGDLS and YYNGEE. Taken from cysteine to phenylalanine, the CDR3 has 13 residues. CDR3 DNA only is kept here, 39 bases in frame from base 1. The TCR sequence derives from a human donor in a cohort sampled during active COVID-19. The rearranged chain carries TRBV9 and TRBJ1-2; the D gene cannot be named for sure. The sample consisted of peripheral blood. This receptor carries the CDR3 CASSVGGSDGYTF. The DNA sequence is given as TGTGCCAGCAGCGTAGGAGGGTCGGATGGCTACACCTTC.